Listed here are 27 T cell receptor beta chains from one sample, sequenced in a study of T cell responses to AZD1222 COVID-19 vaccine. TCRdb's copy holds only in-frame clones and misses some; the assay was immunoSEQ multiplex PCR. In the table there are tens of thousands of clones, 90% to 95% of which are singletons. The material sequenced was peripheral blood, taken on day 0 of MenACWY control vaccination. These receptor sequences come from an adult in good health.

A remark on this clone: The junction shows a germline mismatch at one end, possibly a read error. This chain's CDR3 is CASSTPDPAGYGYTF. The CDR3 nucleotides read TGTGCTAGCAGCACCCCCGACCCGGCGGGCTATGGCTACACCTTC. The chain joins TRBV7-7 to TRBJ1-2, with no clear D. CDR3 length equals 15 residues. The germline CDR1 and CDR2 sequences are SSHAT and FNYEAQ (reference sequence).

The chain links TRBV24-1 to TRBJ2-7, with D possibly matching TRBD2 (5 bases). Germline loops: CDR1 KGHDR, CDR2 SFDVKD. V lost 9 bases and J lost 2, with 16 bases in between. The CDR3 contains 14 residues. This CDR3 reads CATVFQRSPYEQYF. CDR3 DNA sequence: TGTGCCACCGTCTTCCAGCGGTCCCCCTACGAGCAGTACTTC.

The chain couples TRBV29-1 to TRBJ2-4; no firm D call. Germline values: CDR1 SQVTM, CDR2 ANQGSEA. V dropped 4 bases and J dropped 7 bases, with 11 bases sitting between them. The CDR3 runs 12 residues. Here the CDR3 reads CSVVLHDNIQYF. In DNA form, the CDR3 reads TGCAGCGTTGTTTTGCACGATAACATTCAGTACTTC. The complete variable domain, with remaining parts taken from reference TRBV29-1 and TRBJ2-4, reads SAVISQKPSRDICQRGTSLTIQCQVDSQVTMMFWYRQQPGQSLTLIATANQGSEATYESGFVIDKFPISRPNLTFSTLTVSNMSPEDSSIYLCSVVLHDNIQYFGAGTRLSVL.

This clone was counted a few times. The chain uses TRBV18 and TRBJ2-1; D is possibly TRBD2 (6 bases). This CDR3 comprises 13 residues. V dropped 6 bases and J dropped 9 bases, with 15 bases sitting between them. Germline assignment: CDR1 KGHSH and CDR2 LQKENI. The CDR3 spells CASSETRGGEQFF. In DNA form, the CDR3 reads TGTGCCAGCTCCGAGACTAGGGGTGGTGAGCAGTTCTTC.

J is TRBJ1-5 and V is TRBV4-1; 9 nucleotides agree with TRBD1. The V gene end was trimmed by 2 bases and the J gene end by 2 bases; junction bases not matched to a gene: 4. The CDR3 spans 16 residues. The germline V gene encodes CDR1 MGHRA and CDR2 YSYEKL. As DNA, the CDR3 is TGCGCCAGCAGCCAATCGGGACAGGGTGGCAATCAGCCCCAGCATTTT. As protein: CASSQSGQGGNQPQHF.

This clone was detected only a few times. The chain couples TRBV27 to TRBJ2-2, with TRBD1 identical over 12 bases. The CDR3 contains 17 residues. The V gene end was trimmed by 5 bases and the J gene end by 3 bases; junction bases not matched to a gene: 7. CDR1 is MNHEY, CDR2 SMNVEV, per germline (reference sequence). CDR3 amino acids: CASSPGTGGVYTGELFF. The DNA of the CDR3 is TGTGCCAGCAGTCCCGGGACAGGGGGCGTTTACACCGGGGAGCTGTTTTTT.

The chain links TRBV11-2 to TRBJ2-7, with a weak D call TRBD2 (5 bases). The CDR3 has 18 residues. Germline lookup yields CDR1 SGHAT and CDR2 FQNNGV. Trimming shortened V by 1 base and J by 0 bases, and 19 bases separated the two germline ends. CDR3: CASSLGPGGAESSYEQYF. In DNA, the CDR3 is TGTGCCAGCAGCTTAGGCCCAGGAGGAGCGGAGAGCTCCTACGAGCAGTACTTC.

V is TRBV20-1 and J is TRBJ1-5; D not resolved. CDR3 length equals 14 residues. V was clipped by 3 bases and J by 2 bases, with 11 bases between them. The germline V gene encodes CDR1 DFQATT and CDR2 SNEGSKA (reference sequence). CDR3: CSASEPLGNQPQHF. CDR3 in DNA: TGCAGTGCTAGTGAACCCCTCGGCAATCAGCCCCAGCATTTT.

The rearrangement links TRBV5-1 to TRBJ2-3, with 7 bases aligning to TRBD2. V dropped 0 bases and J dropped 5; count of bases not matched to a gene: 9. The CDR3 is 16 residues long. Germline CDR1 is SGHRS and CDR2 is YFSETQ. CDR3 in amino acids: CASSLARDYGGDTQYF. The CDR3 region has the DNA TGCGCCAGCAGCTTGGCCAGGGACTACGGGGGAGATACGCAGTATTTT.

This rearrangement joins TRBV27 to TRBJ2-1; D might be TRBD1 (6 bases). CDR3 size: 15 residues. Germline lookup yields CDR1 MNHEY and CDR2 SMNVEV (reference sequence). Trimming shortened V by 2 bases and J by 4 bases, and 12 bases separated the two germline ends. For the CDR3, the DNA is TGTGCCAGCAGTTTAGGGACAACAAGATACAATGAGCAGTTCTTC. Residues: CASSLGTTRYNEQFF.

This clone is judged medium-sized. This rearrangement joins TRBV2 to TRBJ2-3, with D perhaps TRBD2 (6 bases). V shed 6 bases and J shed 5 bases, with 15 bases lying between them. Looked up from germline, CDR1 is SNHLY and CDR2 is FYNNEI. This CDR3 is 14 amino acids long. The CDR3 reads CASSAAGWEDTQYF. The CDR3 DNA reads TGTGCCAGCAGCGCCGCGGGGTGGGAAGATACGCAGTATTTT.

This rearrangement joins TRBV7-2 to TRBJ1-6; D is undetermined. This CDR3 has 13 amino acids. Deletions cut 5 bases from V and 10 bases from J, with 12 bases between. Germline V gene sequence: CDR1 SGHTA, CDR2 FQGNSA. The CDR3 nucleotides read TGTGCCAGCAGCCCGATAGGGAACTCACCCCTCCACTTT. Protein: CASSPIGNSPLHF.

This clone was recorded a few times. The chain recombines TRBV10-3 with TRBJ1-6; TRBD1 aligns across 9 bases. The length of the CDR3 is 14 residues. CDR1 ENHRY and CDR2 SYGVKD come from the germline V gene. Trimming removed 6 bases from V and 10 bases from J; junction bases left unmatched: 7. CDR3 loop: CAIRGDREESPLHF. CDR3 nucleotide sequence: TGTGCCATCAGAGGGGACAGGGAAGAGTCACCCCTCCACTTT.

This chain uses TRBV3-1 (or the pseudogene TRBV3-2) with TRBJ2-1; unclear D gene. Trimming stripped 0 bases from V and 2 bases from J, with 8 bases between. This CDR3 region has 15 residues. Germline CDR1 reads LGHDT; CDR2 reads YNNKEL (reference sequence). Here the CDR3 reads CASSQDQWAYNEQFF. In nucleotides, the CDR3 is TGTGCCAGCAGCCAAGATCAGTGGGCCTACAATGAGCAGTTCTTC.

The V gene is TRBV7-6, the J gene TRBJ1-2; possible D gene TRBD1, 6 bases. The CDR3 has 15 amino acids. Germline V gene data show CDR1 as SGHVS and CDR2 as FNYEAQ. Trimming removed 4 bases from V and 4 bases from J, with 16 bases in between. The CDR3 region is CASSSSAGAAYGYTF. The CDR3 DNA sequence: TGTGCCAGCAGCTCGTCCGCAGGGGCCGCCTATGGCTACACCTTC. Full variable domain (outside the CDR3, taken from reference TRBV7-6 and TRBJ1-2): GAGVSQSPRYKVTKRGQDVALRCDPISGHVSLYWYRQALGQGPEFLTYFNYEAQQDKSGLPNDRFSAERPEGSISTLTIQRTEQRDSAMYRCASSSSAGAAYGYTFGSGTRLTVV.

The rearrangement joins TRBV5-1 to TRBJ2-2; D possibly matches TRBD1 or TRBD2 (7 bases each). Trimming left V 4 bases short and J 5 bases short, with 18 bases between. The length of the CDR3 is 16 residues. Germline V lookup: CDR1 SGHRS, CDR2 YFSETQ. This CDR3 is CASSLTGGQSTGELFF. For the CDR3, the DNA is TGCGCCAGCAGCCTAACGGGGGGACAGTCTACCGGGGAGCTGTTTTTT.

The CDR3 loop is CASFEGKLFF. CDR3 DNA: TGTGCGAGCTTTGAAGGCAAACTGTTTTTT. This chain links TRBV25-1 with TRBJ1-4; D is unclear. The CDR3 consists of 10 residues. Germline values: CDR1 MGHDK, CDR2 SYGVNS.

The rearrangement links TRBV2 to TRBJ1-4; D ambiguous. This CDR3 has 13 amino acids. The germline V gene encodes CDR1 SNHLY and CDR2 FYNNEI. Trimming shortened V by 9 bases and J by 2 bases, and 10 bases separated the two germline ends. CDR3 sequence reads: CASNLFTNEKLFF. DNA of the CDR3: TGTGCCAGTAATCTATTTACTAATGAAAAACTGTTTTTT.

This clone was counted a few times. At one boundary the junction diverges from the germline segment, which might be a read error. This chain links TRBV7-7 with TRBJ2-5; D perhaps matches TRBD1 (5 bases). Germline V gives CDR1 SSHAT, CDR2 FNYEAQ (reference sequence). The length of the CDR3 is 13 residues. Here the CDR3 reads CASSLGARETQYF. The CDR3 DNA follows: TGTGCTAGCAGCTTAGGGGCCCGTGAGACCCAGTACTTC. Variable domain in full (rest from reference TRBV7-7 and TRBJ2-5): GAGVSQSPRYKVTKRGQDVTLRCDPISSHATLYWYQQALGQGPEFLTYFNYEAQPDKSGLPSDRFSAERPEGSISTLTIQRTEQRDSAMYRCASSLGARETQYFGPGTRLLVL.

The chain employs TRBV10-3 and TRBJ2-2, with TRBD2 matching 7 bases. The CDR3 is 15 amino acids. From germline, CDR1 is ENHRY and CDR2 SYGVKD. V was pared by 6 bases and J by 7 bases, with 11 bases of the junction left unmatched. The CDR3 sequence is CAISPLAEKGGELFF. The CDR3 DNA sequence: TGTGCCATCAGCCCTCTAGCGGAGAAGGGCGGGGAGCTGTTTTTT.

The rearrangement joins TRBV4-2 to TRBJ2-7; 8 bases map to TRBD2. The CDR3 covers 15 residues. After removal of 1 base from V and 6 bases from J, the junction contained 8 bases not matched to a gene. Per germline, CDR1 LGHNA and CDR2 YNFKEQ. CDR3 bases: TGTGCCAGCAGCCAAGGGGACGGGAGGGCCGCCGAGCAGTACTTC. This codes for CASSQGDGRAAEQYF.

The gene calls are TRBV2 and TRBJ2-2; possible D gene TRBD1, 6 bases. Per germline, CDR1 SNHLY and CDR2 FYNNEI. CDR3 size: 13 residues. Deletions cut 8 bases from V and 1 base from J, with 8 bases between. The CDR3 is CASRTENTGELFF. CDR3 bases: TGTGCCAGCCGGACAGAGAACACCGGGGAGCTGTTTTTT.

The CDR3 bases are TGTGCCAGCAGCCTAACGCGGACCTACAATGAGCAGTTCTTC. The encoded protein is CASSLTRTYNEQFF. The genes are TRBV7-2 and TRBJ2-1; D is unclear. Germline V gene lookup returns CDR1 SGHTA and CDR2 FQGNSA. The CDR3 is 14 amino acids. The ends were cut back, 5 bases at V and 2 bases at J, with 10 bases in the middle.

The chain is built from TRBV6-4 and TRBJ1-2, with 7 bases matching TRBD1. The germline V gene encodes CDR1 MRHNA and CDR2 SNTAGT. With V trimmed by 6 bases and J by 7 bases, 8 bases remained unmatched. The CDR3 contains 13 residues. The CDR3 protein is CASSGGTGAGYTF. The CDR3 nucleotides read TGTGCCAGCAGCGGGGGAACAGGGGCTGGCTACACCTTC.

The chain carries TRBV6-4 and TRBJ2-3; the match to TRBD2 covers 7 bases. Trimming at V came to 5 bases and at J to 1 base, leaving 6 bases not matched to a gene. Germline values: CDR1 MRHNA, CDR2 SNTAGT. The CDR3 runs 15 residues. The CDR3, as DNA: TGTGCCAGCAGTTTGGCGGCGGGGGGCACAGATACGCAGTATTTT. This gives the protein CASSLAAGGTDTQYF.

The V gene is TRBV4-1, the J gene TRBJ1-5; D not resolved. Trimming took 0 bases from V and 6 from J, leaving 6 bases between them. Germline V lookup: CDR1 MGHRA, CDR2 YSYEKL. The length of the CDR3 is 13 residues. The CDR3: CASSQDPVQPQHF. The CDR3 region has the DNA TGCGCCAGCAGCCAAGACCCCGTTCAGCCCCAGCATTTT.

In nucleotides, the CDR3 is TGTGCCAGCTCTGGGATCGGGCAGAACTATGGCTACACCTTC. Encoded protein: CASSGIGQNYGYTF. This chain connects TRBV9 to TRBJ1-2; no clear D. Germline V gene lookup returns CDR1 SGDLS and CDR2 YYNGEE. V was shortened by 7 bases and J by 2 bases, with 15 bases between the two germline ends. The CDR3 covers 14 residues. Variable domain in full (rest from reference TRBV9 and TRBJ1-2): DSGVTQTPKHLITATGQRVTLRCSPRSGDLSVYWYQQSLDQGLQFLIQYYNGEERAKGNILERFSAQQFPDLHSELNLSSLELGDSALYFCASSGIGQNYGYTFGSGTRLTVV.